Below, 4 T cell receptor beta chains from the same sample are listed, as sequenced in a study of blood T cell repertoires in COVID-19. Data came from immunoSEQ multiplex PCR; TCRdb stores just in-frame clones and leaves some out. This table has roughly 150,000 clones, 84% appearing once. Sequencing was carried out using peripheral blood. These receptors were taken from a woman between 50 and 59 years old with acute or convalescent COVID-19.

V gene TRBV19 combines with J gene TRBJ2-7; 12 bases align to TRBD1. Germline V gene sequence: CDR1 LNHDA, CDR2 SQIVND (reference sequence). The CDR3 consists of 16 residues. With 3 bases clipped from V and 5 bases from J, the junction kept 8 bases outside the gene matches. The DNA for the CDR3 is TGTGCCAGTAGTATTACGGGGACAGGGGGCGGCAACGAGCAGTACTTC. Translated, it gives CASSITGTGGGNEQYF. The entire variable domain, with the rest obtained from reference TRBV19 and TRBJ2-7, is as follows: DGGITQSPKYLFRKEGQNVTLSCEQNLNHDAMYWYRQDPGQGLRLIYYSQIVNDFQKGDIAEGYSVSREKKESFPLTVTSAQKNPTAFYLCASSITGTGGGNEQYFGPGTRLTVT.

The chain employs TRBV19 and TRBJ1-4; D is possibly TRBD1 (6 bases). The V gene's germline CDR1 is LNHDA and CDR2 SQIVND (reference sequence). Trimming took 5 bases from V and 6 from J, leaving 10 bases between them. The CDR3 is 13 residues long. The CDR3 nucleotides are TGTGCCAGTAGTTCGGCAGGGGATGAAAAACTGTTTTTT. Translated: CASSSAGDEKLFF.

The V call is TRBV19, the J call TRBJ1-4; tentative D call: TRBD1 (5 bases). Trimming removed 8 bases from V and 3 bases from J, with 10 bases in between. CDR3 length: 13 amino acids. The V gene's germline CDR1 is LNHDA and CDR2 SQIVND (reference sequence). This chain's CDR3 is CASRGTSNEKLFF. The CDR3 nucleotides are TGTGCCAGTCGCGGGACGTCTAATGAAAAACTGTTTTTT. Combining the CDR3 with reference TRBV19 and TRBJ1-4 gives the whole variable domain DGGITQSPKYLFRKEGQNVTLSCEQNLNHDAMYWYRQDPGQGLRLIYYSQIVNDFQKGDIAEGYSVSREKKESFPLTVTSAQKNPTAFYLCASRGTSNEKLFFGSGTQLSVL.

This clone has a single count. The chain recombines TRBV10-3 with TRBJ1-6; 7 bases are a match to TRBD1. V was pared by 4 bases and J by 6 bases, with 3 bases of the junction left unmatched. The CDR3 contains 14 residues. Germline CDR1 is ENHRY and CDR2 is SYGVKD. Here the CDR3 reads CAISAGGLNSPLHF. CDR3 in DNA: TGTGCCATCAGTGCAGGGGGACTTAATTCACCCCTCCACTTT.